The entry below describes one T cell receptor (beta chain). The data stem from a study of blood T cell repertoires in COVID-19. Study information: T cells, B-cell-depleted T cells, or PBMCs provided the cDNA or gDNA that served as material.

TCRdb keeps only in-frame clones here, not all; method: immunoSEQ multiplex PCR. Among some 260,000 clones, 84% were seen once, and the ten largest hold under 4.5%. This CDR3 spans 14 amino acids. The chain couples TRBV21-1 to TRBJ1-2; the DNA was not used to check the table's D call, TRBD1. TRBV21-1 is a listed pseudogene. Input material: PBMCs or T cells enriched from blood (not recorded which). The receptor was isolated from a man aged 25 to 45 with acute COVID-19. The CDR3 DNA is TGTGCCAGCAGCAAAAGGACAGCCTATGGTGGCTACACCTTC. Encoded protein: CASSKRTAYGGYTF.